Sequencing of this TCR beta chain was carried out in a study of blood T cells in healthy people across ages (dated by TCRdb to 2013 to 2016). In terms of the full investigation: In model experiments, template switching captured roughly one uniquely barcoded TCR beta cDNA molecule for every two T cells. Two additional independent replicas of 1 million unique cDNA reads from the same blood draw were analyzed for two donors (one aged 18 to 29 and one aged 80 or older). The donors were split into four age groups: young (average around 17 years), middle-aged (nearly 40), aged (62) and long-lived (roughly 80). Using deep sequencing normalized with unique cDNA molecular identifiers, the study measured how TCR beta repertoire diversity changes with age. To avoid experimental bias, donors of different ages were distributed randomly across sequencing lanes. The full study reports these points: Estimates of total diversity based on one million sequenced T cells were considered lower bounds and underestimates. Compared with the aged group, the long-lived group had more naive CD4+ T cells, fewer expanded clones and increased TCR diversity, suggesting age selection. A strong correlation was found between observed TCR beta diversity and the percentage of naive T cells measured by flow cytometry. Since profiling was done on bulk unsorted PBMCs, naive and antigen-experienced compartments could not be conclusively compared. The CMV infection status of donors was not known, potentially confounding age-related changes in expanded clonotypes. Observed TCR beta diversity per million T cells fell roughly linearly with age, and a significant reduction was already apparent by age about 36.

Taken from cysteine to phenylalanine, the CDR3 has 13 residues. Just the 39-base CDR3 DNA is kept, in frame starting at base 1. CDR1 and CDR2, per the germline V gene, are SGHTA and FQGTGA. V is clipped by 6 bases and J by 6 bases, and the sequence between their germline boundaries is 13 bases long. The roughly 39 donors, aged about 6 to 100 years, were systemically healthy Caucasian individuals from Russia. Around 9.9 milliliters of peripheral blood were collected from each donor into EDTA-treated Vacutainer tubes. Ficoll-Paque density-gradient centrifugation was used to isolate PBMCs, with at least 7 million obtained per sample. Trizol reagent was used to extract total RNA from the PBMCs, yielding at least 5 micrograms per sample. Naive CD45RAhigh/CD27high T cell percentages were measured by flow cytometry on a PBMC aliquot from every donor. The library relied on 5' RACE. These reads were obtained on an Illumina HiSeq 2500. A second PCR of roughly 6 to 11 cycles was performed with a sample-barcoded 5' primer and a J-beta primer mix. A unique molecular identifier was introduced onto each TCR beta cDNA molecule by a template-switch 5' adaptor carrying 12 random nucleotides. Each sample yielded at least 2.5 million CDR3-containing paired-end reads. First-strand cDNA was synthesized from all RNA with the Mint cDNA synthesis kit, primed by a TRBC-specific oligonucleotide. All cDNA was treated with uracil-DNA glycosylase and then went through a first 18-cycle PCR with the universal primers M1SS and BC2_uni_R. In the source study's methods: Each sample was normalized by randomly selecting 1 million high-quality reads, each carrying a distinct molecular identifier. Reads with shared molecular identifiers were discarded instead of being binned into consensus sequences. MiTCR, run with a Q25 quality threshold and the strictest error-elimination algorithm, handled CDR3 identification, clonotype clustering and error correction. Lower-bound total TCR beta diversity was estimated with a nonparametric unseen species model using Euler transformation. TCRdb reprocessed the public reads (quality trimming at Q25 with fastp, clone calling with MiXCR) and kept in-frame beta chains. Rows merge per CDR3 protein into single entries with the most common DNA and genes. V and J calls and clone size were set by TCRdb, not the authors. The sample table holds about a million distinct CDR3 sequences, of which more than 30% were seen once. Around 14% of the sample is taken by the ten largest.

On this clonotype itself: Which antigen it targets is not known. No quality values exist for individual bases; no much larger clone is one base distant.

The sequence was collected from a man aged 18 to 30 in good health. The rearrangement combines TRBV7-3 with TRBJ2-3; tentative D gene TRBD2, with 6 bases matching. The sample was blood. The sequenced DNA: TGTGCCAGCAGTTCCCCTGCGGGGGATACGCAGTATTTT. Its translation is CASSSPAGDTQYF.